This T cell receptor beta chain was sequenced in a study of identifying expanded T cells in peripheral blood. Trimming cost V 5 bases and J 7 bases; bases outside gene matches: 18. Germline V gives CDR1 SGHTA, CDR2 FQGNSA. This CDR3 region has 19 residues. Profiling relied on immunoSEQ multiplex PCR, and the TCRdb table lists in-frame clones only, not all of them. The data show about 100,000 clones, over 70% seen once. Sequencing was carried out using blood. The TCR was taken from a person aged 18 to 70 in good health. The rearrangement links TRBV7-2 to TRBJ2-1; 12 bases align to TRBD2. The CDR3, as DNA: TGTGCCAGCAGCCAATCAAGGACCCAACTAGCGGGAGGTAATAATGAGCAGTTCTTC. It translates to CASSQSRTQLAGGNNEQFF.